These 10 T cell receptor beta chains originate from one sample sequenced in a study of graft-versus-host responses after intestinal transplantation. Method: immunoSEQ multiplex PCR; TCRdb's copy keeps in-frame clones and lacks some. The sample comprises approximately 80,000 clones, about 88% of which are singletons, and roughly 0.32% rests with the top ten. The antigens of these receptors remain unknown. This specimen consisted of unstimulated CD4+ T cells sorted from spleen or lymph node cells, obtained before intestinal transplant. Receptors were obtained from a human donor who received an intestinal transplant.

The gene calls are TRBV27 and TRBJ2-7; D perhaps matches TRBD1 (6 bases). CDR1 and CDR2 (germline): MNHEY, SMNVEV (reference sequence). CDR3 length equals 14 residues. V gave up 3 bases and J gave up 6 bases, with 15 bases separating them. The CDR3 loop is CASSLGQGRSEQYF. CDR3 coding DNA: TGTGCCAGCAGTTTGGGGCAGGGGAGAAGCGAGCAGTACTTC.

This chain uses TRBV6-1 with TRBJ2-3; D unclear. The CDR3 consists of 13 residues. V dropped 6 bases and J dropped 4 bases, with 11 bases sitting between them. Germline CDR1 is MNHNS and CDR2 is SASEGT. CDR3 nucleotide sequence: TGTGCCAGCAGCCTGAGGAGCGCAGATACGCAGTATTTT. It specifies CASSLRSADTQYF.

This chain links TRBV27 with TRBJ2-7, with D possibly matching TRBD1 (5 bases). The CDR3 has 16 residues. Trimming left V 5 bases short and J 2 bases short, with 19 bases between. Germline V gene data show CDR1 as MNHEY and CDR2 as SMNVEV (reference sequence). The DNA of the CDR3 is TGTGCCAGCAGTCCTACAGGTAAAGGAAGGACCTACGAGCAGTACTTC. This codes for CASSPTGKGRTYEQYF.

J is TRBJ2-7 and V is TRBV19; 15 bases fit TRBD2. The CDR3 is 16 residues long. Germline CDR1 and CDR2: LNHDA and SQIVND (reference sequence). The junction had 9 bases not matched to a gene; V was cut back by 6 bases and J by 6 bases. CDR3 sequence: CASRDGTSGRSREQYF. The DNA of the CDR3 is TGTGCCAGTAGAGACGGGACTAGCGGGAGGTCACGCGAGCAGTACTTC.

In DNA, the CDR3 is TGTGCCACCAGCAGAGATAGGTCTAGCGATGAGCAGTTCTTC. Amino acids: CATSRDRSSDEQFF. The V gene is TRBV15, the J gene TRBJ2-1; TRBD2 is a possible D gene (6 bases). V was cut by 0 bases and J by 8 bases, with 11 bases left in between. Germline V gene lookup returns CDR1 LNHNV and CDR2 YYDKDF (reference sequence). The CDR3 consists of 14 residues.

About this clone: An end of the junction differs from the germline gene, which may be a read error. In DNA form, the CDR3 reads TGTGCCAGCAGCGCCAACAGGGTGCCGGCAGAAACGCAGTATTTT. Amino acid sequence: CASSANRVPAETQYF. The V and J genes are TRBV5-5 and TRBJ2-3; D might be TRBD1 (6 bases). The CDR3 is 15 amino acids. CDR1 is SGHKS, CDR2 YYEKEE, per germline (reference sequence).

The chain recombines TRBV6-1 with TRBJ1-1; no firm D call. V was pared by 3 bases and J by 2 bases, with 7 bases between. Germline V CDR1 and CDR2: MNHNS, SASEGT. This CDR3 is built from 13 residues. The CDR3 DNA is TGTGCCAGCAGTGATTATAGAAACACTGAAGCTTTCTTT. Its translation: CASSDYRNTEAFF.

V is TRBV27 and J is TRBJ2-1, with D possibly being TRBD1 (5 bases). Trimming took 5 bases from V and 0 from J, leaving 11 bases between them. CDR3 size: 15 residues. Germline V gives CDR1 MNHEY, CDR2 SMNVEV (reference sequence). As DNA, the CDR3 is TGTGCCAGCAGTCTGGACACGAGCTCCTACAATGAGCAGTTCTTC. Translating gives CASSLDTSSYNEQFF.

This sequence joins TRBV6-1 and TRBJ2-7; possibly TRBD1 for D (6 bases). From germline, CDR1 is MNHNS and CDR2 SASEGT. This CDR3 spans 14 amino acids. Trimming removed 2 bases at V and 5 bases at J, with 13 bases between. This CDR3 is CASSERGRGHEQYF. CDR3 coding DNA: TGTGCCAGCAGTGAAAGGGGCAGGGGCCACGAGCAGTACTTC.

V gene TRBV5-1 combines with J gene TRBJ1-3; 7 bases match TRBD1. The trim removed 4 bases at V and 0 bases at J, leaving 4 bases unmatched. Germline loops: CDR1 SGHRS, CDR2 YFSETQ. The CDR3 is made up of 15 amino acids. DNA for the CDR3: TGCGCCAGCAGCCGAGGACAGGCCTCTGGAAACACCATATATTTT. It encodes CASSRGQASGNTIYF.